These T cell receptor beta chains were read from a single sample in a study of shared clonotypes between healthy human individuals. TCRdb's copy holds only in-frame clones and misses some; the assay was immunoSEQ multiplex PCR. The data show a few hundred thousand clones, with more than 95% seen just once and less than 0.065% held by the top ten. The sequenced sample was naive CD4+ T cells sorted from blood. The source of these receptors is a woman aged 25-40 years in good health. The CDR3 runs from the conserved cysteine through the conserved F or W. The D gene is left open where the match is weak. Size tells how often a clone was seen (once, few, many) or the class of an expanded clone, and some rows leave it out.

TRBJ2-5 | TRBV4-1 | . | TRBD2 | CASSQGLGSGRETQYF | TGCGCCAGCAGCCAAGGGCTCGGTAGCGGGAGGGAGACCCAGTACTTC
TRBJ2-1 | TRBV4-1 | . | . | CASSQASSSIEQFF | TGCGCCAGCAGCCAAGCTTCTAGCTCGATTGAGCAGTTCTTC
TRBJ1-2 | TRBV7-2 | . | . | CASSLGTGYGYTF | TGTGCCAGCAGCTTAGGAACGGGTTATGGCTACACCTTC
TRBJ2-3 | TRBV5-1 | . | TRBD1 | CASSPRQGATDTQYF | TGCGCCAGCAGCCCCCGACAGGGGGCCACAGATACGCAGTATTTT
TRBJ2-7 | TRBV5-1 | once | . | CASSLDRTYEQYF | TGCGCCAGCAGCTTGGACCGAACCTACGAGCAGTACTTC
TRBJ1-3 | TRBV28 | . | TRBD1 | CASSQTGVENTIYF | TGTGCCAGCAGTCAGACAGGGGTGGAAAACACCATATATTTT
TRBJ1-2 | TRBV6-1 | . | . | CASSEATGRANYGYTF | TGTGCCAGCAGTGAAGCCACAGGCCGGGCTAACTATGGCTACACCTTC
TRBJ1-6 | TRBV6-5 | . | . | CASSYRRYNSPLHF | TGTGCCAGCAGTTATCGGAGATATAATTCACCCCTCCACTTT
TRBJ2-2 | TRBV5-1 | . | . | CASSLGDLGTGELFF | TGCGCCAGCAGCTTGGGGGACCTCGGCACCGGGGAGCTGTTTTTT
TRBJ2-1 | TRBV6-5 | once | . | CASIGGGLEQFF | TGTGCCAGCATTGGAGGAGGACTGGAGCAGTTCTTC
TRBJ1-5 | TRBV6-6 | . | . | CASSYRGDNQPQHF | TGTGCCAGCAGTTACAGGGGAGACAATCAGCCCCAGCATTTT